The 17 T cell receptor beta chains listed next were all sequenced from one sample in a study of regulatory T cells in long-lasting Graves disease (dated by TCRdb to the early 2020s). Library preparation employed multiplex PCR. TCRdb names Illumina HiSeq 4000 as the instrument used. iRepertoire HTBI primers and Arm-PCR amplification of CDR3 regions were used to construct TCR beta libraries. TCRdb trimmed public reads at Q25 via fastp, called clones via MiXCR and kept in-frame beta chains. Identical CDR3 protein sequences are pooled into one entry, listed with their most common genes and DNA. The sample table lists a few hundred thousand distinct CDR3 sequences, around a fifth of them with a count of one. Approximately 6.4% of the sample belongs to the ten largest clones. The sample's time point, from its label and the paper: persistent/refractory GD, antithyroid drugs over 5 years with positive TRAb. For both TCR sequencing and RNA sequencing, RNA was extracted from PBMCs using TRIzol.

Source: peripheral blood mononuclear cells (PBMCs), taken when the disease was refractory, from a patient treated with antithyroid drugs. The receptors stem from a female donor with Graves disease.

The chain carries TRBV2 and TRBJ1-3; D ambiguous. Germline V gene sequence: CDR1 SNHLY, CDR2 FYNNEI. V was pared by 5 bases and J by 0 bases, with 11 bases between. The CDR3 consists of 15 residues. Written as DNA, the CDR3 is TGTGCCAGCAGTCAGACTCAACACTCTGGAAACACCATATATTTT. The encoded protein is CASSQTQHSGNTIYF.

CDR3 DNA sequence: TGTGCCATCAGTCCGGAGGGAGGGAGCACAGATACGCAGTATTTT. This translates into CAISPEGGSTDTQYF. The rearrangement links TRBV10-3 to TRBJ2-3; the match to TRBD2 covers 7 bases. Per the germline V gene, CDR1 is ENHRY and CDR2 is SYGVKD. V gave up 5 bases and J gave up 0 bases; unmatched junction bases: 5. CDR3 length equals 15 residues.

This clonotype has only a few counts. CDR3 protein: CASSLALAGKGEQYF. CDR3 nucleotides: TGTGCCAGCAGCTTAGCACTAGCAGGCAAAGGAGAGCAGTACTTC. The rearrangement joins TRBV7-9 to TRBJ2-7; D may be TRBD2 (6 bases). V was clipped by 0 bases and J by 7 bases, with 16 bases between them. The germline V gene encodes CDR1 SEHNR and CDR2 FQNEAQ (reference sequence). The CDR3 runs 15 residues.

This clonotype was detected many times. The chain joins TRBV7-6 to TRBJ1-4; D is unclear. CDR1 is SGHVS and CDR2 is FNYEAQ in the germline V gene. V lost 5 bases and J 8 bases, leaving 12 bases between the germline ends. The CDR3 loop spans 13 amino acids. The CDR3 reads CASSPDIGEKLFF. Written as DNA, the CDR3 is TGTGCCAGCAGCCCCGACATCGGAGAAAAACTGTTTTTT.

On this clonotype itself: With a much larger clone just one base away, this may be a read error. J is TRBJ1-1 and V is TRBV7-2; D might be TRBD1 (5 bases). The CDR3 covers 15 residues. Trimming cost V 4 bases and J 3 bases, with 15 bases left between them. The germline V gene has CDR1 SGHTA and CDR2 FQGNSA. The CDR3 sequence: CASSYRWGLDTEAFF. The CDR3 DNA reads TGTGCCAGCAGCTATAGGTGGGGCCTGGACACTGAAGCTTTCTTT.

This chain joins TRBV19 and TRBJ1-1; 7 bases fit TRBD1. CDR1 is LNHDA and CDR2 is SQIVND in the germline V gene (reference sequence). With 1 base clipped from V and 4 bases from J, the junction kept 3 bases outside the gene matches. The CDR3 loop spans 14 amino acids. CDR3 protein: CASSIGQGRTEAFF. As DNA, the CDR3 is TGTGCCAGTAGTATAGGACAGGGCCGCACTGAAGCTTTCTTT.

The chain combines TRBV7-2 with TRBJ1-3; D possibly corresponds to TRBD1 (6 bases). CDR1 and CDR2 from the germline V gene are SGHTA and FQGNSA. The length of the CDR3 is 20 residues. V was trimmed by 6 bases and J by 8 bases, leaving 35 bases between them. DNA for the CDR3: TGTGCCAGCAGGTTAACCTACAGGGACCTCGACGAGGGTCCAAGTGACACCATATATTTT. Protein sequence: CASRLTYRDLDEGPSDTIYF.

To note about this clonotype: A much larger clone lies one base from this, so it may be a read error. The chain combines TRBV2 with TRBJ1-1, with 8 bases matching TRBD1. CDR1 is SNHLY and CDR2 is FYNNEI in the germline V gene. J was trimmed by 11 bases and V by 7 bases; bases with no gene match: 15. The CDR3 sequence is 14 residues long. The CDR3, as DNA: TGTGCCAGCAAAATGGACAGGGAAACAGGCAGGGCTTTCTTT. Protein product: CASKMDRETGRAFF.

The CDR3 DNA reads TGTGCCAGTAGTATAGATGACAGGGCGGAGCCCCAGCATTTT. The encoded protein is CASSIDDRAEPQHF. V gene TRBV19 combines with J gene TRBJ1-5; 7 bases fit TRBD1. V was pared by 0 bases and J by 8 bases, with 4 bases of the junction left unmatched. CDR1 and CDR2 from the germline V gene are LNHDA and SQIVND (reference sequence). CDR3 length: 14 residues.

In this sample, this clonotype turned up many times. The chain is built from TRBV12-3 or TRBV12-4 and TRBJ1-2; D is undetermined. CDR3 size: 17 residues. Trimming removed 3 bases from V and 5 bases from J, with 22 bases in between. In DNA, the CDR3 is TGTGCCAGCAGTTTGCCCGGGGTCGGGAATAACCCTTATGGCTACACCTTC. Translating it yields CASSLPGVGNNPYGYTF.

The table lists this clonotype with many counts. The V call is TRBV6-2 or TRBV6-3, the J call TRBJ1-5; D not resolved. The V gene's germline CDR1 is MNHEY and CDR2 SVGEGT. V was trimmed by 0 bases and J by 2 bases, leaving 11 bases between them. The CDR3 contains 16 residues. Here the CDR3 reads CASSYSWMDGNQPQHF. CDR3 nucleotides: TGTGCCAGCAGTTACTCGTGGATGGACGGCAATCAGCCCCAGCATTTT.

This clonotype was observed at least ten times. CDR3 in DNA: TGTGCCAGCACCCCGCGGACTTTAAGGACTGAAGCTTTCTTT. Its protein product is CASTPRTLRTEAFF. The chain is built from TRBV12-3 or TRBV12-4 and TRBJ1-1; D gene uncertain. The CDR3 totals 14 residues. Trimming pared 7 bases from V and 5 bases from J, leaving 17 bases between.

This clonotype has a handful of counts. The rearrangement joins TRBV19 to TRBJ1-5; the D gene is possibly TRBD1 (5 bases). V was trimmed by 3 bases and J by 0 bases, leaving 9 bases between them. The CDR3 totals 15 residues. Per the germline V gene, CDR1 is LNHDA and CDR2 is SQIVND (reference sequence). The DNA of the CDR3 is TGTGCCAGTAGTATGACAGAGTATAGCAATCAGCCCCAGCATTTT. Protein product: CASSMTEYSNQPQHF.

The rearrangement joins TRBV7-2 to TRBJ2-1; TRBD1 is a possible D gene (6 bases). The germline V gene has CDR1 SGHTA and CDR2 FQGNSA. Trimming left V 6 bases short and J 11 bases short, with 11 bases between. There are 11 residues in the CDR3. This chain's CDR3 is CASSLQGQQFF. CDR3 DNA: TGTGCCAGCAGTTTACAGGGTCAGCAGTTCTTC.

The sample holds a few counts of this clonotype. The chain carries TRBV28 and TRBJ2-7; either TRBD1 or TRBD2 may supply D (6 bases each). In germline, CDR1 is MDHEN, CDR2 SYDVKM. V was cut by 2 bases and J by 6 bases, with 23 bases left in between. The CDR3 is 17 amino acids. CDR3 residues: CASSLVNFGGRTCEQYF. The CDR3 DNA follows: TGTGCCAGCAGTTTAGTGAACTTCGGGGGCAGGACCTGCGAGCAGTACTTC.

This clonotype came up many times. The chain joins TRBV12-3 or TRBV12-4 to TRBJ1-4; D not certain. V was pared by 2 bases and J by 4 bases, with 14 bases between. CDR3 length: 16 amino acids. CDR3 sequence reads: CASSLRRTANNEKLFF. The CDR3, as DNA: TGTGCCAGCAGTTTACGTCGAACGGCAAATAATGAAAAACTGTTTTTT.

Ten or more counts support this clonotype. This chain joins TRBV27 and TRBJ1-4; 7 bases fit TRBD1. V shed 6 bases and J 7 bases; nucleotides not matched to a gene: 11. The CDR3 has 15 amino acids. Germline CDR1 reads MNHEY; CDR2 reads SMNVEV (reference sequence). The CDR3 reads CASSSRAGGFEKLFF. The CDR3 DNA reads as TGTGCCAGCAGCTCAAGGGCAGGGGGTTTTGAAAAACTGTTTTTT.